The present entry profiles one TCR beta chain with its context. Here immunoSEQ multiplex PCR was the method, and the copy in TCRdb shows in-frame clones only, minus some. This table holds a few million clones, just over 90% found once. The germline CDR1 and CDR2 sequences are SGHNT and YYREEE (reference sequence). The CDR3 has 15 residues. V lost 4 bases, J lost 0 bases, and 11 bases lay in between. The data derive from a study of shared clonotypes between healthy human individuals. The sequencing sample was made of naive CD4+ T cells sorted from blood. Subset defined: CD45RA+ positively selected. The clonotype was recovered from a man aged 18 to 29 in good health. V usage is TRBV5-4 and J usage is TRBJ2-4, with D tentatively TRBD1 or TRBD2 (5 bases each). The CDR3 bases are TGTGCCAGCAGCCCGGACGGGACAGCCAAAAACATTCAGTACTTC. Its protein product is CASSPDGTAKNIQYF.